This is a list of T cell receptor beta chains from one sample in a study of T-cell memory formation after mild COVID-19. TCRdb used MiXCR to reprocess the 5' RACE reads, holding one entry per CDR3 protein. The sample has almost 250,000 distinct CDR3 sequences; 15% to 17% are singletons. Material for sequencing was PBMCs or a T cell subset sorted from them (not recorded which). These receptors all come from an adult woman who had mild COVID-19 (a few samples of this study predate the infection). Cell type and time point are not known. The CDR3 runs from the conserved cysteine through the conserved F or W. A D gene is named only where the DNA matches it firmly. The size of a clone is reported for some rows only, either as once, few or many, or as a class for expanded clones.

TRBD2	14	TRBV5-1	-	TRBJ2-7	CASSFSGTPYEQYF	TGCGCCAGCAGCTTTAGCGGGACCCCCTACGAGCAGTACTTC
-	15	TRBV5-1	-	TRBJ2-3	CASSFGGTSTDTQYF	TGCGCCAGCAGCTTCGGCGGAACTAGCACAGATACGCAGTATTTT
-	14	TRBV4-2	many	TRBJ2-7	CASSQGGGAYEQYF	TGTGCCAGCAGCCAAGGCGGAGGGGCCTACGAGCAGTACTTC
-	13	TRBV20-1	many	TRBJ1-1	CSARDSSSLGAFF	TGCAGTGCTAGAGATTCGTCGTCCCTTGGAGCTTTCTTT
-	15	TRBV4-1	few	TRBJ1-2	CASSQAQARNYGYTF	TGCGCCAGCAGCCAAGCCCAGGCACGTAACTATGGCTACACCTTC
TRBD1	19	TRBV6-5	-	TRBJ2-3	CASSYIPPGQGKRTDTQYF	TGTGCCAGCAGTTATATCCCTCCGGGACAGGGGAAACGGACAGATACGCAGTATTTT
-	14	TRBV3-1	-	TRBJ1-5	CASSGAGSNQPQHF	TGTGCCAGCAGCGGAGCTGGCAGCAATCAGCCCCAGCATTTT
TRBD1	14	TRBV6-5	-	TRBJ1-2	CASSRDRVNYGYTF	TGTGCCAGCAGTCGGGACAGGGTGAACTATGGCTACACCTTC
TRBD2	16	TRBV7-3	-	TRBJ2-1	CASSSLAGGSYNEQFF	TGTGCCAGCAGCTCCCTAGCGGGGGGGTCCTACAATGAGCAGTTCTTC
-	11	TRBV11-2	-	TRBJ2-2	CASSDLRELFF	TGTGCCAGCAGCGATCTAAGGGAGCTGTTTTTT
TRBD2	16	TRBV11-3	-	TRBJ2-2	CASSSGNPGGTGELFF	TGTGCCAGCAGCTCAGGGAACCCGGGGGGCACCGGGGAGCTGTTTTTT
-	14	TRBV19	once	TRBJ1-2	CASSNGPSFYGYTF	TGTGCCAGTAGTAACGGACCGTCGTTCTATGGCTACACCTTC
-	12	TRBV12-3/TRBV12-4	few	TRBJ2-1	CASSPLGTEQFF	TGTGCCAGCAGTCCTCTGGGGACTGAGCAGTTCTTC
-	14	TRBV16	-	TRBJ2-7	CASSQSIQTYEQYF	TGTGCCAGCAGCCAATCGATCCAGACCTACGAGCAGTACTTC
TRBD1	15	TRBV5-5	-	TRBJ1-5	CASSQGQGNNQPQHF	TGTGCCAGCAGCCAGGGACAGGGGAACAATCAGCCCCAGCATTTT
-	11	TRBV5-8	many	TRBJ1-2	CASSLGGGYTF	TGTGCCAGCAGCTTGGGGGGCGGCTACACCTTC
-	12	TRBV4-2	few	TRBJ2-1	CASGGSYNEQFF	TGTGCCAGCGGAGGTTCCTACAATGAGCAGTTCTTC
-	17	TRBV14	-	TRBJ2-1	CASSQDPSRKRYNEQFF	TGTGCCAGCAGCCAAGACCCCTCGAGGAAGAGATACAATGAGCAGTTCTTC
-	13	TRBV12-3/TRBV12-4	-	TRBJ1-3	CASSPRVGNTIYF	TGTGCCAGCAGTCCCCGCGTGGGAAACACCATATATTTT
TRBD2	15	TRBV5-6	-	TRBJ2-3	CASSYAGTRTDTQYF	TGTGCCAGCAGTTATGCCGGGACTAGGACAGATACGCAGTATTTT
-	15	TRBV9	-	TRBJ2-2	CASSPREGATGELFF	TGTGCCAGCAGCCCTCGGGAGGGGGCGACCGGGGAGCTGTTTTTT
-	14	TRBV27	-	TRBJ2-7	CASSLWARVGEQYF	TGTGCCAGCAGTTTATGGGCCAGGGTTGGCGAGCAGTACTTC
TRBD1	16	TRBV30	-	TRBJ2-1	CAWSGLGTGRTNEQFF	TGTGCCTGGAGTGGACTAGGGACAGGGCGGACAAATGAGCAGTTCTTC
-	14	TRBV12-3/TRBV12-4	-	TRBJ2-2	CASSPSRVTGELFF	TGTGCCAGCAGTCCCTCTAGAGTTACCGGGGAGCTGTTTTTT
TRBD2	16	TRBV11-2	-	TRBJ2-1	CASSLWGRESYNEQFF	TGTGCCAGCAGCTTATGGGGGAGGGAATCTTACAATGAGCAGTTCTTC
-	12	TRBV11-1	few	TRBJ1-2	CASSSDIYGYTF	TGTGCCAGCAGCTCCGACATCTATGGCTACACCTTC
TRBD2	16	TRBV11-2	-	TRBJ2-3	CASTQRTSGGVDTQYF	TGTGCCAGCACCCAGAGGACTAGCGGGGGCGTAGATACGCAGTATTTT